This TCR beta chain was identified in a study of blood T cell repertoires in COVID-19. Repertoires were generated with immunoSEQ multiplex PCR, while TCRdb's copy carries only in-frame clones and drops some. The data contain fewer than 300,000 clones, 85% to 90% of them seen just once; the ten biggest clones take up around 15%. V shed 2 bases and J 4 bases; nucleotides not matched to a gene: 7. This CDR3 comprises 15 residues. Germline-derived CDR1 and CDR2 are MGHRA and YSYEKL. Source material: PBMCs or T cells enriched from blood (not recorded which). This chain uses TRBV4-1 with TRBJ2-7; TRBD2 aligns across 8 bases. This receptor was obtained from a young man who had recovered from COVID-19. The chain's CDR3 is CASSQLSSGQYEQYF. DNA of the CDR3: TGCGCCAGCAGCCAACTGTCTAGCGGGCAGTACGAGCAGTACTTC.